This T cell receptor (beta chain) stems from a study of blood T cell repertoires in COVID-19. Study overall: Acute and convalescent COVID-19 samples came from the United States, Italy and Spain. PBMCs, B-cell-depleted T cells, or T cells were the source of the cDNA or gDNA that made up the material.

Authors' analysis steps: Reference gene primer amplification gave nucleated cell count estimates. The table came from immunoSEQ multiplex PCR; TCRdb's copy has only in-frame clones and leaves some out. The DNA gave D and trimming, while V, J and clone size come from that table. The table lists 300,000 to 350,000 clones, around 83% of them singletons, with 2.5% to 3.5% in the top ten. Germline assignment: CDR1 SGHDT and CDR2 YYEEEE. The CDR3 runs 11 residues. V was trimmed by 4 bases and J by 7 bases, leaving 7 bases between them. This clonotype was obtained from a man under 40 with active or convalescent COVID-19. The specimen was peripheral blood. This chain links TRBV5-6 with TRBJ2-3, with D tentatively TRBD1 (6 bases). The CDR3 region has the DNA TGTGCCAGCAGCAGGGGGTATACGCAGTATTTT. It encodes CASSRGYTQYF. Full variable domain (remainder filled in from reference TRBV5-6 and TRBJ2-3): DAGVTQSPTHLIKTRGQQVTLRCSPKSGHDTVSWYQQALGQGPQFIFQYYEEEERQRGNFPDRFSGHQFPNYSSELNVNALLLGDSALYLCASSRGYTQYFGPGTRLTVL.